This TCR beta chain was recovered during a study of early T cells in non-severe SARS-CoV-2 infection. The J segment lost 4 bases and the V segment lost 5 bases, leaving 7 bases of the junction unmatched. Germline CDR1 and CDR2: SGHNT and YYREEE (reference sequence). The CDR3 totals 14 residues. Each single cDNA molecule received a unique molecular identifier. TCRdb re-called the 5' RACE reads through MiXCR, storing one row per CDR3 protein. The table lists just under 90,000 distinct CDR3 sequences, 14% of them singletons. This clonotype was found a few times. Sequenced: whole blood. The chain uses TRBV5-4 and TRBJ1-1, with 8 bases that match TRBD1. This receptor was identified in an adult who was a healthcare worker with PCR-confirmed SARS-CoV-2 infection or an uninfected control (not recorded which). The CDR3 DNA follows: TGTGCCAGCAGTTACTGGACAGGGCGCACTGAAGCTTTCTTT. Translating gives CASSYWTGRTEAFF. Based on the CDR3 plus reference TRBV5-4 and TRBJ1-1, the full variable domain is ETGVTQSPTHLIKTRGQQVTLRCSSQSGHNTVSWYQQALGQGPQFIFQYYREEENGRGNFPPRFSGLQFPNYSSELNVNALELDDSALYLCASSYWTGRTEAFFGQGTRLTVV.